These 22 T cell receptor beta chains came from one sample sequenced in a study of control samples from healthy donors and cancer patients. Using immunoSEQ multiplex PCR, the repertoire was profiled, and TCRdb retains in-frame clones only, with some absent. The table has about 170,000 clones, 80% to 90% seen once; the top ten hold about 12%. Sequencing used blood. Receptors originate from a man aged 25-40 years in good health.

This chain uses TRBV5-6 with TRBJ2-1, with 7 bases that match TRBD1. The V gene end was trimmed by 3 bases and the J gene end by 0 bases; junction bases not matched to a gene: 3. Germline CDR1 is SGHDT and CDR2 is YYEEEE. The CDR3 consists of 15 residues. The CDR3 DNA reads TGTGCCAGCAGCTATAGGGGGCTCTCCTACAATGAGCAGTTCTTC. Its translation: CASSYRGLSYNEQFF.

This sequence joins TRBV11-2 and TRBJ1-1, with a weak D call TRBD1 (5 bases). The CDR3 spans 13 residues. Germline V gives CDR1 SGHAT, CDR2 FQNNGV. Trimming left V 6 bases short and J 6 bases short, with 14 bases between. This CDR3 reads CASSLTGLPEAFF. The CDR3 coding sequence is TGTGCCAGCAGTCTCACAGGTCTGCCTGAAGCTTTCTTT.

V gene TRBV6-2 or TRBV6-3 combines with J gene TRBJ2-7, with 9 positions matching TRBD1. V lost 5 bases, J lost 5 bases, and 7 bases stayed unmatched. The germline CDR1 and CDR2 sequences are MNHEY and SVGEGT. CDR3 length: 14 residues. The CDR3, as DNA: TGTGCCAGCAGTCGCCGGGACAGGGCTCACGAGCAGTACTTC. Its translation is CASSRRDRAHEQYF.

The chain uses TRBV7-2 and TRBJ2-7, with 8 bases aligning to TRBD1. CDR1 and CDR2 (germline): SGHTA, FQGNSA. The trim removed 3 bases at V and 3 bases at J, leaving 4 bases unmatched. The CDR3 loop spans 14 amino acids. Here the CDR3 reads CASSLGQDLYEQYF. The CDR3 region has the DNA TGTGCCAGCAGCTTGGGACAGGACCTCTACGAGCAGTACTTC.

The genes are TRBV29-1 and TRBJ1-1; D unresolved. Germline lookup yields CDR1 SQVTM and CDR2 ANQGSEA. V was clipped by 8 bases and J by 3 bases, with 7 bases between them. There are 10 residues in the CDR3. The CDR3 bases are TGCAGCTTTCGGCACACTGAAGCTTTCTTT. It translates to CSFRHTEAFF. Combining the CDR3 with reference TRBV29-1 and TRBJ1-1 gives the whole variable domain SAVISQKPSRDICQRGTSLTIQCQVDSQVTMMFWYRQQPGQSLTLIATANQGSEATYESGFVIDKFPISRPNLTFSTLTVSNMSPEDSSIYLCSFRHTEAFFGQGTRLTVV.

This chain uses TRBV19 with TRBJ2-2; D is undetermined. V gave up 8 bases and J gave up 0 bases, with 1 base separating them. Germline V gene lookup returns CDR1 LNHDA and CDR2 SQIVND (reference sequence). The CDR3 has 11 amino acids. CDR3 residues: CASPNTGELFF. The CDR3 coding sequence is TGTGCCAGTCCGAACACCGGGGAGCTGTTTTTT.

V is TRBV18 and J is TRBJ1-3, with D maybe TRBD1 (6 bases). The CDR3 is made up of 15 amino acids. V lost 3 bases to trimming and J lost 2 bases, with 11 bases between them. CDR1 and CDR2 (germline): KGHSH, LQKENI. CDR3: CASSPSRGPGNTIYF. CDR3 coding DNA: TGTGCCAGCTCACCCTCTCGGGGGCCTGGAAACACCATATATTTT.

This clone has a handful of counts. Other DNA sequences in this sample translate to the same CDR3. This chain uses TRBV19 with TRBJ1-5; D is possibly TRBD1 (5 bases). The CDR3 spans 14 residues. Germline CDR1 is LNHDA and CDR2 is SQIVND (reference sequence). Trimming pared 7 bases from V and 2 bases from J, leaving 12 bases between. The CDR3: CASNRGEGNQPQHF. The CDR3 nucleotides read TGTGCCAGTAATAGAGGGGAGGGCAATCAGCCCCAGCATTTT.

J is TRBJ1-3 and V is TRBV7-6, with D unresolved. Germline CDR1 reads SGHVS; CDR2 reads FNYEAQ. This CDR3 comprises 15 residues. Deletions cut 0 bases from V and 0 bases from J, with 6 bases between. CDR3 nucleotide sequence: TGTGCCAGCAGCTTAGCGGGCCGCTCTGGAAACACCATATATTTT. It specifies CASSLAGRSGNTIYF.

The V call is TRBV15, the J call TRBJ2-3, with TRBD2 as a possible D gene (5 bases). With 5 bases removed from V and 2 bases from J, the gap between germline ends came to 14 bases. CDR1 and CDR2 (germline): LNHNV, YYDKDF (reference sequence). CDR3 length equals 15 residues. The CDR3 protein is CATSLSYSVTDTQYF. The CDR3 nucleotides read TGTGCCACCAGCTTAAGCTATAGCGTCACAGATACGCAGTATTTT.

This chain joins TRBV19 and TRBJ1-2; no firm D call. CDR3 size: 16 residues. V was trimmed by 9 bases and J by 0 bases, leaving 20 bases between them. In germline, CDR1 is LNHDA, CDR2 SQIVND (reference sequence). CDR3 amino acids: CASSDPGSGSNYGYTF. CDR3 sequence (DNA): TGTGCCAGCTCAGACCCGGGATCAGGATCTAACTATGGCTACACCTTC.

The chain carries TRBV28 and TRBJ2-7, with D possibly being TRBD2 (5 bases). In germline, CDR1 is MDHEN, CDR2 SYDVKM. Trimming shortened V by 6 bases and J by 4 bases, and 16 bases separated the two germline ends. This CDR3 is built from 14 residues. CDR3 coding DNA: TGTGCCAGCAGACCGGGTGGTAGCGTATACGAGCAGTACTTC. It is translated as CASRPGGSVYEQYF.

The rearrangement links TRBV14 to TRBJ2-7; 7 bases match TRBD1. The CDR3 spans 16 residues. The germline gives CDR1 SGHDN, CDR2 FVKESK. The V segment lost 4 bases and the J segment 3 bases; nucleotides outside the gene matches: 12. CDR3: CASSPIQGRRSYEQYF. CDR3 sequence (DNA): TGTGCCAGCAGCCCTATACAGGGGCGTCGTAGCTACGAGCAGTACTTC.

This clone showed up just once. The rearrangement joins TRBV27 to TRBJ2-3; 8 bases line up with TRBD1. This CDR3 is 17 amino acids long. In germline, CDR1 is MNHEY, CDR2 SMNVEV (reference sequence). The V segment lost 1 base and the J segment 3 bases; nucleotides outside the gene matches: 9. In DNA form, the CDR3 reads TGTGCCAGCAGTTTATTAAGTCCAGGGGGCAGTACAGATACGCAGTATTTT. Translating gives CASSLLSPGGSTDTQYF.

The V and J genes are TRBV6-5 and TRBJ1-1; 7 bases match TRBD1. Germline CDR1 MNHEY, CDR2 SVGAGI. This CDR3 is built from 13 residues. V shed 10 bases, J shed 1 base, and the junction held 6 bases outside the gene matches. As DNA, the CDR3 is TGTGCCACCGGACAGGAGGGGAACACTGAAGCTTTCTTT. It translates to CATGQEGNTEAFF.

The chain recombines TRBV6-1 with TRBJ1-2; 8 positions match TRBD1. J lost 8 bases, V lost 2 bases, and 13 bases had no gene match. There are 16 residues in the CDR3. Germline CDR1 reads MNHNS; CDR2 reads SASEGT. The CDR3 DNA sequence: TGTGCCAGCAGTGAAAGGAGCGTCAGGGGGCTAGACGGCTACACCTTC. This encodes CASSERSVRGLDGYTF.

The J gene is TRBJ1-1, the V gene TRBV6-5; D might be TRBD1 (6 bases). CDR1 and CDR2 from the germline V gene are MNHEY and SVGAGI. This CDR3 is built from 13 residues. V was shortened by 11 bases and J by 0 bases, with 13 bases between the two germline ends. CDR3 nucleotide sequence: TGTGCCGGGTTGGACAGCATGAACACTGAAGCTTTCTTT. It codes for CAGLDSMNTEAFF.

The gene calls are TRBV12-3 or TRBV12-4 and TRBJ1-3; D is undetermined. This CDR3 is built from 12 residues. Trimming removed 5 bases at V and 8 bases at J, with 10 bases between. CDR3 region: CASSPPSDTIYF. CDR3 DNA: TGTGCCAGCAGTCCCCCGTCGGACACCATATATTTT.

The chain recombines TRBV9 with TRBJ1-1; TRBD1 is a possible D gene (6 bases). The CDR3 consists of 16 residues. Germline loops: CDR1 SGDLS, CDR2 YYNGEE. Trimming shortened V by 4 bases and J by 5 bases, and 21 bases separated the two germline ends. Written as DNA, the CDR3 is TGTGCCAGCAGCCTTCTGACGGGGGGCAGTGGAACTGAAGCTTTCTTT. Protein sequence: CASSLLTGGSGTEAFF.

This clone was counted a single time. The rearrangement uses TRBV5-1 and TRBJ1-1; TRBD1 might be the D (5 bases). Germline lookup yields CDR1 SGHRS and CDR2 YFSETQ. Trimming took 1 base from V and 0 from J, leaving 10 bases between them. The CDR3 length is 15 residues. For the CDR3, the DNA is TGCGCCAGCAGCTTGTGGTTGGGGCTGAACACTGAAGCTTTCTTT. This sequence encodes CASSLWLGLNTEAFF.

The CDR3 nucleotides read TGTGCCAGCAGTTCAACCAATGATATAAATCAGCCCCAGCATTTT. It translates to CASSSTNDINQPQHF. The J gene is TRBJ1-5, the V gene TRBV27; D is ambiguous. Germline CDR1 is MNHEY and CDR2 is SMNVEV (reference sequence). Between the trimmed V and J ends, which lost 4 bases and 4 bases, there was a span of 14 bases. There are 15 residues in the CDR3.

This chain connects TRBV5-7 to TRBJ2-7; possible D gene TRBD1, 5 bases. TRBV5-7 is given ORF status, its function remaining uncertain. Between the trimmed V and J ends, which lost 0 bases and 1 base, there was a span of 11 bases. This CDR3 is built from 15 residues. For the CDR3, the DNA is TGTGCCAGCAGCTTGGAGGGGTTGAGGTCCTACGAGCAGTACTTC. Translating it yields CASSLEGLRSYEQYF.